This TCR beta chain was sequenced during a study of blood T cells in healthy people across ages (dated by TCRdb to 2013 to 2016). Turning to the overall study: In model experiments, template switching captured about one uniquely barcoded TCR beta cDNA molecule for every two T cells. Age-related changes in TCR beta repertoire diversity were measured in the study by deep sequencing normalized with unique cDNA molecular identifiers. Four age groups were formed from the donors: young (average about 16 years), middle-aged (less than 40), aged (about 62) and long-lived (roughly 81). To avoid experimental bias, donors of different ages were spread randomly across the sequencing lanes. The study analyzed two additional independent replicas of 1 million unique cDNA reads from the same blood draw for two donors, one aged 18 to 30 and one aged 80 or older.

This clonotype was counted ten times or more. Its antigen is unknown. No quality values exist for individual bases; no much larger clone is one base distant. The paper's findings and limits, for the study overall: The long-lived group showed more naive CD4+ T cells, fewer expanded clones and increased TCR diversity than the aged group, suggesting age selection. Observed TCR beta diversity correlated strongly with the percentage of naive T cells measured by flow cytometry. Observed TCR beta diversity per million T cells fell roughly linearly with age, and a significant reduction was already apparent by age about 38. Estimates of total diversity based on one million sequenced T cells were considered lower bounds and underestimates. Since profiling was done on bulk unsorted PBMCs, naive and antigen-experienced compartments could not be conclusively compared. The CMV infection status of donors was not known, potentially confounding age-related changes in expanded clonotypes.

Preparation of the library involved 5' RACE. TCRdb shows the sequencer as Illumina HiSeq 2500. The second PCR ran for roughly 6 to 11 cycles and used a J-beta primer mix along with a sample-barcoded 5' primer. A template-switch 5' adaptor carrying 12 random nucleotides introduced a unique molecular identifier onto each TCR beta cDNA molecule. Each sample yielded at least 2.5 million CDR3-containing paired-end reads. First-strand cDNA was synthesized from all RNA with the Mint cDNA synthesis kit, primed by a TRBC-specific oligonucleotide. Following uracil-DNA glycosylase treatment, a first 18-cycle PCR with universal primers M1SS and BC2_uni_R was performed on all cDNA. From the authors' description of their analysis: Each sample was normalized by randomly selecting 1 million high-quality reads, each carrying a distinct molecular identifier. Instead of being binned into consensus sequences, reads with shared molecular identifiers were discarded. MiTCR, with a Q25 quality threshold and the strictest error-elimination algorithm, was used for CDR3 identification, clonotype clustering and error correction. A nonparametric unseen species model with Euler transformation was used to estimate a lower bound on total TCR beta diversity. The public sequencing data were trimmed at Q25 with fastp and processed into clonotypes with MiXCR by TCRdb, which kept only in-frame beta chains. Identical CDR3 protein sequences are pooled into one entry, listed with their most common genes and DNA. The V and J calls and clone size come from TCRdb's table, not from the authors' own analysis. Across this sample there are roughly 640,000 distinct CDR3 sequences, with 25% to 35% seen only once. Jointly, the top ten make up about a sixth of the sample.

For CDR1 and CDR2, the germline V gene lists LGHNA and YNFKEQ. V ends up 0 bases short and J 6 bases short, with an unmatched junction base count of 6. The CDR3 runs 17 residues from the cysteine to the phenylalanine. CDR3 DNA only is kept here, 51 bases in frame from base 1. Systemically healthy Caucasian individuals from Russia, about 38 in total and aged roughly 6 to 100 years, were included as donors. Each donor gave 9 to 10 milliliters of peripheral blood, collected into EDTA-treated Vacutainer tubes. Ficoll-Paque density-gradient centrifugation was used to isolate PBMCs, with at least 6.5 million obtained per sample. Trizol reagent was used to extract total RNA from PBMCs, with at least 5.5 micrograms per sample. For every donor, an aliquot of PBMCs went through flow cytometry to measure the percentages of naive CD45RAhigh/CD27high T cells.

The V and J genes are TRBV4-2 and TRBJ2-2; TRBD1 lines up with 11 middle nucleotides. The receptor was derived from a woman older than 75 in good health. Sequencing was done on a sample of blood. CDR3 region: CASSQDRDRGTAGELFF. The nucleotides are TGTGCCAGCAGCCAAGACCGGGACAGGGGGACCGCCGGGGAGCTGTTTTTT.